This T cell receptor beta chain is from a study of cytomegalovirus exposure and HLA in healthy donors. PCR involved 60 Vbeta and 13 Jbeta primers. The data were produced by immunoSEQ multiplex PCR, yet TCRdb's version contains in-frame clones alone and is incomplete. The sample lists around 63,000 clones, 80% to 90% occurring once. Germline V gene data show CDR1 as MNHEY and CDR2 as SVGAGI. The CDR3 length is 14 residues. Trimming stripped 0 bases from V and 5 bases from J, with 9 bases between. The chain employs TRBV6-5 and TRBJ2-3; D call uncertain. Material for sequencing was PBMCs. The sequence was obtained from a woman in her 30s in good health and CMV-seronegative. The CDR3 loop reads CASSYSRFRDTQYF. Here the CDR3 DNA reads TGTGCCAGCAGTTACTCGAGATTCCGAGATACGCAGTATTTT.